The rows below give T cell receptor beta chains drawn from one sample of a study of blood T cell repertoires in COVID-19. Here immunoSEQ multiplex PCR was the method, and the copy in TCRdb shows in-frame clones only, minus some. The sample carries 240,000 or so clones, 75% to 90% recorded once. Sequencing input: PBMCs or T cells enriched from blood (not recorded which). These receptors were obtained from a woman in her 40s with acute COVID-19. CDR3s include the opening cysteine and the closing phenylalanine or tryptophan.

cdr3_length v_call cdr3_aa
13 TRBV29-1 CSVEDRFNTEAFF
12 TRBV12-3/TRBV12-4 CASSLSRNIQYF
13 TRBV9 CAWEEGQGYEQYF
15 TRBV7-9 CASSRQGAPKNIQYF
17 TRBV14 CASSLPLGFRGYNEQFF
14 TRBV24-1 CATSVQAGTGELFF
13 TRBV27 CASSLGGSGELFF
15 TRBV7-9 CASSDRESGANVLTF
18 TRBV18 CASSPLPTGDRGDYEQYF
14 TRBV25-1 CASSERGSPSPQHF
16 TRBV15 CATSAPGGPRYNEQFF
13 TRBV20-1 CSASSGMNTEAFF
14 TRBV5-4 CASSLDGIRQTQYF
15 TRBV10-1 CASSEGLAGSNEQFF
18 TRBV19 CASSMTVTASLLNTEAFF
12 TRBV19 CASSISGSEAFF